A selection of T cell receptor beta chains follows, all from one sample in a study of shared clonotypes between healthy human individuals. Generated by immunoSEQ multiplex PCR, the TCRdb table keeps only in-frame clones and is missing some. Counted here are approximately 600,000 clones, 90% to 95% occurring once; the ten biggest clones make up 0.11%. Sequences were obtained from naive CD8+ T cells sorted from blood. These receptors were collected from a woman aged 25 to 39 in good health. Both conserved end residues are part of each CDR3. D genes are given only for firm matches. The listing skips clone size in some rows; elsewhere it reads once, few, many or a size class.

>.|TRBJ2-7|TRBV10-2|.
TGCGCCAGCAGTGGAGCGCCCTTAGGGACCTACGAGCAGTACTTC
CASSGAPLGTYEQYF
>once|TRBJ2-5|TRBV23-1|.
TGCGCCAGCAGTCAATCACCCCTTTCAGGAGGGACAAAAGAGACCCAGTACTTC
CASSQSPLSGGTKETQYF
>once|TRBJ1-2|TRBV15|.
TGTGCCACCAGCAGGGCTTTCCGGGACACTAACTATGGCTACACCTTC
CATSRAFRDTNYGYTF
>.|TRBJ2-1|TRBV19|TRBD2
TGTGCCAGTAGTATAGCCGGACTAGCGGGATTGGATGAGCAGTTCTTC
CASSIAGLAGLDEQFF
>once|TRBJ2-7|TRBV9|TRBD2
TGTGCCAGCAGCGTAGGCGGGCTAGCGGGAGTCTACGAGCAGTACTTC
CASSVGGLAGVYEQYF
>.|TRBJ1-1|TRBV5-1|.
TGCGCCACCAAGGGGACGGGCAACACTGAAGCTTTCTTT
CATKGTGNTEAFF
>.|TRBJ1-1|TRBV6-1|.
TGTGCCAGCGGGTACTATGACGGAAATGAAGCTTTCTTT
CASGYYDGNEAFF
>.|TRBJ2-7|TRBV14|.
TGTGCCAGCAGCCCATCTGGTTGGGAGCAGTACTTC
CASSPSGWEQYF
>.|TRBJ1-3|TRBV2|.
TGTGCCAGCAGCCAGGGGCAGGGTAACTCTGGAAACACCATATATTTT
CASSQGQGNSGNTIYF
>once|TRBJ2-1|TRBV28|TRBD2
TGTGCCAGCAGCGAGACTAGCTCGAATTACAATGAGCAGTTCTTC
CASSETSSNYNEQFF
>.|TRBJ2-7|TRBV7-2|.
TGTGCCAGCAGCACAACAGGGGGCCGGGGTAGCGGGAACTACGAGCAGTACTTC
CASSTTGGRGSGNYEQYF
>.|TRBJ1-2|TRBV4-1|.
TGCGCCAGCAGCCAAGGGCCAGGGTCGATGGACTATGGCTACACCTTC
CASSQGPGSMDYGYTF
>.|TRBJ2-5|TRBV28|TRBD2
TGTGCCAGCAGTTTATTCGGTCGGGCTAGCGGAGAGACCCAGTACTTC
CASSLFGRASGETQYF
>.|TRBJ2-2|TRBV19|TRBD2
TGTGCCAGTAGTATACTAGCAGCGGGAGATACCGGGGAGCTGTTTTTT
CASSILAAGDTGELFF
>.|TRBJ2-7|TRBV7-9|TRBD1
TGTGCCAGCAGCTTAAATCCGGGACAGCCCTACGAGCAGTACTTC
CASSLNPGQPYEQYF
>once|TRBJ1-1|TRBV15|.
TGTGCCACCAGCAGAATAACAGATAACACTGAAGCTTTCTTT
CATSRITDNTEAFF
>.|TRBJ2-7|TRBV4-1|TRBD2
TGCGCCAGCAGCTCCGGGACTAGCGGATTGGGTTACGAGCAGTACTTC
CASSSGTSGLGYEQYF
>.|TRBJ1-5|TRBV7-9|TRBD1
TGTGCCAGCAGCATCTCGACAGGGGATCAGCCCCAGCATTTT
CASSISTGDQPQHF
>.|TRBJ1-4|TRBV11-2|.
TGTGCCAGCAGCCTAGGCTCTTCCGCCTATAATGAAAAACTGTTTTTT
CASSLGSSAYNEKLFF
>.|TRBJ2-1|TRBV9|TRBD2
TGTGCCAGCAGCGAACCTCAGCGGGGCGGGAGAGACAATGAGCAGTTCTTC
CASSEPQRGGRDNEQFF
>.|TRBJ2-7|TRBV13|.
TGTGCCAGCAGCGTGAGATCCCTCGAGCAGTACTTC
CASSVRSLEQYF
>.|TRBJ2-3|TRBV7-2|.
TGTGCCAGCAGCTTAGGGCTCATTAGCACAGATACGCAGTATTTT
CASSLGLISTDTQYF
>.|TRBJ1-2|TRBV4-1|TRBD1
TGCGCCAGCAGCCAGGACGGGGACAGGAGAATCTATGGCTACACCTTC
CASSQDGDRRIYGYTF
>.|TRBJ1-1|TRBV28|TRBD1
TGTGCCAGCAGTTTAGGGACAGGTATGAGGGAAGCTTTCTTT
CASSLGTGMREAFF
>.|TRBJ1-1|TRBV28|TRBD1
TGTGCCAGCAGTACTTATCGGGACAGGGTGGCCCTGAACACTGAAGCTTTCTTT
CASSTYRDRVALNTEAFF